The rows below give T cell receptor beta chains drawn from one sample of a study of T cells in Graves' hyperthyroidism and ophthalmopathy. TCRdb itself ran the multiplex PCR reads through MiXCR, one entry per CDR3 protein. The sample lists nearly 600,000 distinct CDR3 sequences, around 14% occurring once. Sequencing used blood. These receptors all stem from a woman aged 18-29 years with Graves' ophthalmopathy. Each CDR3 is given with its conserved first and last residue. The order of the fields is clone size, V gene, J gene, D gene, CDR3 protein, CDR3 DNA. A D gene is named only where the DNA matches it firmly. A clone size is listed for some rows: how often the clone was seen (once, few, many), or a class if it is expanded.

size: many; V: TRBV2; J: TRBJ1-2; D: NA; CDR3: CASSEAEIAYTF; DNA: TGTGCCAGCAGTGAAGCGGAGATAGCCTACACCTTC
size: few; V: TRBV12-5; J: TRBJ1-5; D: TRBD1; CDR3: CASGPQGASNQPQHF; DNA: TGTGCTAGTGGTCCCCAGGGGGCTAGCAATCAGCCCCAGCATTTT
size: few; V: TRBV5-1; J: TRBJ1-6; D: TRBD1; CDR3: CASSLGGQGNSPLHF; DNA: TGCGCCAGCAGCTTGGGGGGACAGGGAAATTCACCCCTCCACTTT
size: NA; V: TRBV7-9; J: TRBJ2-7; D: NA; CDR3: CASSPEGGSYEQYF; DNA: TGTGCCAGCAGCCCAGAGGGCGGTTCCTACGAGCAGTACTTC
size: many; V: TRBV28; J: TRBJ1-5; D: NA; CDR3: CASSLGGRPQHF; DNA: TGTGCCAGCAGTTTGGGGGGGAGGCCCCAGCATTTT
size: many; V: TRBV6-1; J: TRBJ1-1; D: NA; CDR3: CATPEPGVGNTEAFF; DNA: TGTGCCACCCCTGAGCCGGGGGTCGGGAACACTGAAGCTTTCTTT
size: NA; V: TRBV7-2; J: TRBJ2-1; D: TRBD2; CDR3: CASSPRLAPSSYNEQFF; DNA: TGTGCCAGCAGCCCAAGACTAGCGCCAAGCTCCTACAATGAGCAGTTCTTC
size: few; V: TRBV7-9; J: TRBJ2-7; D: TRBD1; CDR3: CASRTGGPYEQYF; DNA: TGTGCCAGCAGGACAGGGGGGCCCTACGAGCAGTACTTC
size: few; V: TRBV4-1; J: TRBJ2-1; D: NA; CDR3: CASSHGQNYNEQFF; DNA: TGCGCCAGCAGCCACGGACAGAACTACAATGAGCAGTTCTTC
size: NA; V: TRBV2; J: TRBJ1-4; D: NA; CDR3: CASRNTGRAHEKLFF; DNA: TGTGCCAGCAGGAATACAGGGAGGGCCCATGAAAAACTGTTTTTT
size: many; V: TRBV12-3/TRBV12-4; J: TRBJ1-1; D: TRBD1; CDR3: CASSFRGAGTEAFF; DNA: TGTGCCAGCAGTTTCAGGGGGGCCGGGACTGAAGCTTTCTTT
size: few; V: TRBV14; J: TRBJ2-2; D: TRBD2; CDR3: CASSQLLGASGSGGELFF; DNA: TGTGCCAGCAGCCAGTTGTTAGGGGCTAGCGGGAGCGGCGGGGAGCTGTTTTTT
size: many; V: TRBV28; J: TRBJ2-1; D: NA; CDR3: CASTFRDFQTYNEQFF; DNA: TGTGCCAGCACCTTCCGGGACTTCCAAACATACAATGAGCAGTTCTTC
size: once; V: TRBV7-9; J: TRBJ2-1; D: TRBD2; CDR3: CASSRGLAGRSSYNEQFF; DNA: TGTGCCAGCAGCCGTGGGCTAGCGGGAAGGTCTTCCTACAATGAGCAGTTCTTC
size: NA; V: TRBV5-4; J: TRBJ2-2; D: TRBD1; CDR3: CASSWGTGRNTGELFF; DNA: TGTGCCAGCAGCTGGGGGACAGGGAGGAACACCGGGGAGCTGTTTTTT
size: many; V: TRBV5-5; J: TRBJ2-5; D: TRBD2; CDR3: CASSLPLGGGQETQYF; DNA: TGTGCCAGCAGCTTACCCCTTGGGGGGGGTCAAGAGACCCAGTACTTC
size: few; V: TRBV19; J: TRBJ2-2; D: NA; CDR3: CASSPRIANTGELFF; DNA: TGTGCCAGTAGTCCCCGGATAGCGAACACCGGGGAGCTGTTTTTT